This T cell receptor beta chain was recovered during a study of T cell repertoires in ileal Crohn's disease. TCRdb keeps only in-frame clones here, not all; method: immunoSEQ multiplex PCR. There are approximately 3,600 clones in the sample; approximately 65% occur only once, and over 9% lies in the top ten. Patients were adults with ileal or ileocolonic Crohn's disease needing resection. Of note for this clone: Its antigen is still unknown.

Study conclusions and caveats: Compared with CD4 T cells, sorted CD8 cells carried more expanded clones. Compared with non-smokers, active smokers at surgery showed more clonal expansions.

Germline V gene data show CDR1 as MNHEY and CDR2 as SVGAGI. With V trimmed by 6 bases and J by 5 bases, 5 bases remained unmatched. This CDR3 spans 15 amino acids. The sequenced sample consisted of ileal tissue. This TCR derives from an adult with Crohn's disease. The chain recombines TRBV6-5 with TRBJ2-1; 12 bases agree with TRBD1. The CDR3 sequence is CASSPGDRGHNEQFF. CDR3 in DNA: TGTGCCAGCAGCCCCGGGGACAGGGGGCACAATGAGCAGTTCTTC.